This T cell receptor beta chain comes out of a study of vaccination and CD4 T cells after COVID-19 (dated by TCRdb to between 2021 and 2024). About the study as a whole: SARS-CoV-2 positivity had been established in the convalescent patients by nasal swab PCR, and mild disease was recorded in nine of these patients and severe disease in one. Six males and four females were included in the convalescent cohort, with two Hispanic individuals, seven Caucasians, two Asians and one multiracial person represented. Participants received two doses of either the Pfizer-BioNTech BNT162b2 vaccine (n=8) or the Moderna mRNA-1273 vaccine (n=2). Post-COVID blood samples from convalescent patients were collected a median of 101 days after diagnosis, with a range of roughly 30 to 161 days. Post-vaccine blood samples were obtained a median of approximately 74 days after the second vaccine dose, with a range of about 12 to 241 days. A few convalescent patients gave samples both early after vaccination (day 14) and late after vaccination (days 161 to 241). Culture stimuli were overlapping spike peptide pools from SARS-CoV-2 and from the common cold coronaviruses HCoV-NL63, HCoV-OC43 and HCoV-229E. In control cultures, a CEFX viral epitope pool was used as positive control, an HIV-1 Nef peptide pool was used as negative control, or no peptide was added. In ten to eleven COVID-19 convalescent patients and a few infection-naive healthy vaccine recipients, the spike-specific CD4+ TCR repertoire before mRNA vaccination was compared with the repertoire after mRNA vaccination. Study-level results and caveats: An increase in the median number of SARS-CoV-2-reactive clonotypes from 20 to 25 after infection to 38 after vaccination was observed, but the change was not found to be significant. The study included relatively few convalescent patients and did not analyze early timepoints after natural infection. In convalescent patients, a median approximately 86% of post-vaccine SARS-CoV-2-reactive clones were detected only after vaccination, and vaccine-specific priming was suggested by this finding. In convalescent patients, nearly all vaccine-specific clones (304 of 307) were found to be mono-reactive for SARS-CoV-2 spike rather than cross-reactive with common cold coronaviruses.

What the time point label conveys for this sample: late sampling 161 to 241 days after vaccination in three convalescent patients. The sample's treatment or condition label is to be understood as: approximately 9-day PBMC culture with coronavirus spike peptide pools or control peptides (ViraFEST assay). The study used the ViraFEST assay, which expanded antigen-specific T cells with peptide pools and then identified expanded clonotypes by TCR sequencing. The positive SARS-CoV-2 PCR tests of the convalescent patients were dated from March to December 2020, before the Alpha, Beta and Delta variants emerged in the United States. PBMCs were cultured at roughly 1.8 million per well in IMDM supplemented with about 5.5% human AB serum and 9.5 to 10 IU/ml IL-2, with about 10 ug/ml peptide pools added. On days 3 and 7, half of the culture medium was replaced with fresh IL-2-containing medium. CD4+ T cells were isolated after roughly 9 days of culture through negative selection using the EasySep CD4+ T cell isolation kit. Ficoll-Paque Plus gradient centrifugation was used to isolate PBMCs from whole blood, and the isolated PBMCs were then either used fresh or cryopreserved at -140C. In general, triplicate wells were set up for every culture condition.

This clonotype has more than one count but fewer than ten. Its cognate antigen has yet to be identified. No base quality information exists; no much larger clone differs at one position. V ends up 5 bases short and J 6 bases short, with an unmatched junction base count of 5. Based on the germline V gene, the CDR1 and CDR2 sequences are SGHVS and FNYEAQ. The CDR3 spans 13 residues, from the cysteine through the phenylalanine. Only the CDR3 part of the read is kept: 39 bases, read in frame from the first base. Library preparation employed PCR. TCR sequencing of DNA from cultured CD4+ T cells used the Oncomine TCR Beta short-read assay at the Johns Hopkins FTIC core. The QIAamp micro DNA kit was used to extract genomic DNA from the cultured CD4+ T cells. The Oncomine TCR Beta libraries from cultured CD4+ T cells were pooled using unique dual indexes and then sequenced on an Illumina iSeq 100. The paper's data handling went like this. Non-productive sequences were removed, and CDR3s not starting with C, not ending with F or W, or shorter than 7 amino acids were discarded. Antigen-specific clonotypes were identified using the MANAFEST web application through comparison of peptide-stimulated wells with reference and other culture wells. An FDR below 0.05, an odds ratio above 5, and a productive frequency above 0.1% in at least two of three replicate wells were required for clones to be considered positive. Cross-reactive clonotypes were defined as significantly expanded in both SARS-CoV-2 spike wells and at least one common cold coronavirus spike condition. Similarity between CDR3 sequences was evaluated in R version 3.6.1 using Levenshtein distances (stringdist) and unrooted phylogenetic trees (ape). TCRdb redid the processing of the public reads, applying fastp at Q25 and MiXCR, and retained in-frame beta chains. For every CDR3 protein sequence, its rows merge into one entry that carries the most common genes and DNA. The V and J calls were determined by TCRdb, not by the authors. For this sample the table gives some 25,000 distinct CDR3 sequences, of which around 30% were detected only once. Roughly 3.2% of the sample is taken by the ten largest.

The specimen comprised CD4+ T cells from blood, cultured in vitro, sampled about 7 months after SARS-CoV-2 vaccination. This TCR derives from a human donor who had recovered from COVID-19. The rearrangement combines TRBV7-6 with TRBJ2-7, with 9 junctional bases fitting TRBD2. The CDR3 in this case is CASSAGLASEQYF. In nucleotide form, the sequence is TGTGCCAGCAGCGCGGGACTAGCATCCGAGCAGTACTTC.